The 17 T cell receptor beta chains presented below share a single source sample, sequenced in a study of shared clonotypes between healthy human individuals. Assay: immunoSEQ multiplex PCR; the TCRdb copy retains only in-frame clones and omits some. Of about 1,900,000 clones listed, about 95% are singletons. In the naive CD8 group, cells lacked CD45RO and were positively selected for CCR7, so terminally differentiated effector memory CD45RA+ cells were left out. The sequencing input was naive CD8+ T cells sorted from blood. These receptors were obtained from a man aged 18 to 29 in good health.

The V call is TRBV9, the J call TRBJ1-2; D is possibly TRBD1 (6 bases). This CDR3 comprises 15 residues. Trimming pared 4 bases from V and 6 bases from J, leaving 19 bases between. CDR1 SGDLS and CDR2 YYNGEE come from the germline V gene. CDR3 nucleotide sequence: TGTGCCAGCAGCTCAACGTTAGCAAGGACAGATGGCTACACCTTC. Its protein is CASSSTLARTDGYTF.

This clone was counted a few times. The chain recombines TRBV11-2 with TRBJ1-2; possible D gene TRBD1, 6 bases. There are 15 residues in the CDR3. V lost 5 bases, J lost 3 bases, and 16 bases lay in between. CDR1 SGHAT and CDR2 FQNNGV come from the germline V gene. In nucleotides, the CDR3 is TGTGCCAGCAGCCAAGATGTGTCAGGGGACTATGGCTACACCTTC. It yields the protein CASSQDVSGDYGYTF.

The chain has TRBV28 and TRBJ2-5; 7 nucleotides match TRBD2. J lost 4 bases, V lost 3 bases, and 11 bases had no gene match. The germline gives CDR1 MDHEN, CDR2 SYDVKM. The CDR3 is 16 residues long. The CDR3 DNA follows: TGTGCCAGCAGTTTCCGATTTGGGGGGGGAGGAGAGACCCAGTACTTC. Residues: CASSFRFGGGGETQYF.

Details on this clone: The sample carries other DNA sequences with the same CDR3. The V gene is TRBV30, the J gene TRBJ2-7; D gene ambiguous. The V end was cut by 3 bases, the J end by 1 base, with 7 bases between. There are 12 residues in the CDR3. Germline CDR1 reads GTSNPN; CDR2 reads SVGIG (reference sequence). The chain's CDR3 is CAWSSRSYEQYF. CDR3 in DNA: TGTGCCTGGAGCTCGCGGTCCTACGAGCAGTACTTC.

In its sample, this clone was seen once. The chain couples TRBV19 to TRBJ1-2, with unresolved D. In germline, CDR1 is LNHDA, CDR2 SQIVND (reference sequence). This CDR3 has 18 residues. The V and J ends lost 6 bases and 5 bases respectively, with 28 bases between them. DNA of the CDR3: TGTGCCAGTAGCTACCTTACGGACGTTCCTATACCCCGTTATGGCTACACCTTC. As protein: CASSYLTDVPIPRYGYTF.

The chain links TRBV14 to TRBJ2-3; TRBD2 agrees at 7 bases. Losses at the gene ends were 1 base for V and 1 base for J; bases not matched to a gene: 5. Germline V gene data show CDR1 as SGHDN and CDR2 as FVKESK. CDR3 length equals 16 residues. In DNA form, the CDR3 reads TGTGCCAGCAGCCAAGTTCACACTAGCGGCACAGATACGCAGTATTTT. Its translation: CASSQVHTSGTDTQYF.

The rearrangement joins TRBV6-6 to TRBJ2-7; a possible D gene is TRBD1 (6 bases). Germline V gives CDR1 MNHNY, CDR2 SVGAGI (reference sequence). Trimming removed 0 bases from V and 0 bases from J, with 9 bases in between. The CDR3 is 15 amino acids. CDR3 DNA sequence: TGTGCCAGCAGTTACTCGATAGGGGGCTCCTACGAGCAGTACTTC. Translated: CASSYSIGGSYEQYF.

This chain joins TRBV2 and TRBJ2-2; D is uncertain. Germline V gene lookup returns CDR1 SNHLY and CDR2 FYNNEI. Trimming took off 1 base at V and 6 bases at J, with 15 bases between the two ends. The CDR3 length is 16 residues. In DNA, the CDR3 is TGTGCCAGCAGTGAAGTTGGGATCCGGTCGCCCGGGGAGCTGTTTTTT. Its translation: CASSEVGIRSPGELFF.

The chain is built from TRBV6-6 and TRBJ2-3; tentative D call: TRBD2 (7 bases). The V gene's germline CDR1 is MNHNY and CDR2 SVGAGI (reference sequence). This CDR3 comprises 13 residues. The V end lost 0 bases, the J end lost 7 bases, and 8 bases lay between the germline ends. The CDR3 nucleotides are TGTGCCAGCAGTTACTCGGGGGGGCATACGCAGTATTTT. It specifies CASSYSGGHTQYF.

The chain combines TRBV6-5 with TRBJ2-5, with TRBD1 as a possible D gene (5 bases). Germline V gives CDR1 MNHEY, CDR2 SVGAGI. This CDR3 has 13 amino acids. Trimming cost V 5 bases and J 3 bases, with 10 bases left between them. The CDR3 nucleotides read TGTGCCAGCAGTGACAGACAAAAAGAGACCCAGTACTTC. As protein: CASSDRQKETQYF.

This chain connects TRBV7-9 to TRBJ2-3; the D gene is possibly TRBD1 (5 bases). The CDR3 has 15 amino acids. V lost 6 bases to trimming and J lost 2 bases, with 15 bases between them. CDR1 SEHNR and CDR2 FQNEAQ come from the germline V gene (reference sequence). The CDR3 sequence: CASSSWAGFTDTQYF. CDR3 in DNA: TGTGCCAGCAGTTCCTGGGCAGGGTTCACAGATACGCAGTATTTT.

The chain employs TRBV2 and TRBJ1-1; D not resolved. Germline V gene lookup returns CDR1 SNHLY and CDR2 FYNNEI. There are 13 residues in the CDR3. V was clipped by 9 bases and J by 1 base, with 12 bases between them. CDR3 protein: CASAGVSNTEAFF. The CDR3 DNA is TGTGCCAGTGCCGGGGTTTCGAACACTGAAGCTTTCTTT.

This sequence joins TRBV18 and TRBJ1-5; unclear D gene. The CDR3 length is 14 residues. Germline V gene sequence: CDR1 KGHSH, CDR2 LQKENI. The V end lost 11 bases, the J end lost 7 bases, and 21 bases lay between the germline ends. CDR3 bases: TGTGCCTCGCCCCCGGAGATAGGGATGCAGCCCCAGCATTTT. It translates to CASPPEIGMQPQHF.

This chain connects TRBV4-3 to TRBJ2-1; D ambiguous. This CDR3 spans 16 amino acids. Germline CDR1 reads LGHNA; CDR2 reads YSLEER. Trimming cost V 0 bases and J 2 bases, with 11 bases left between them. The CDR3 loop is CASSQDYTVTYNEQFF. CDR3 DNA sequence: TGCGCCAGCAGCCAAGACTACACAGTCACCTACAATGAGCAGTTCTTC.

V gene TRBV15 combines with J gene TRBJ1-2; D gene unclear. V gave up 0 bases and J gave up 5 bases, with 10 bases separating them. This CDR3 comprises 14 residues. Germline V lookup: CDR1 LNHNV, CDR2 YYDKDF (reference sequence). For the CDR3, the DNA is TGTGCCACCAGCAGAGATCACGGAGCTTATGGCTACACCTTC. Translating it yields CATSRDHGAYGYTF.

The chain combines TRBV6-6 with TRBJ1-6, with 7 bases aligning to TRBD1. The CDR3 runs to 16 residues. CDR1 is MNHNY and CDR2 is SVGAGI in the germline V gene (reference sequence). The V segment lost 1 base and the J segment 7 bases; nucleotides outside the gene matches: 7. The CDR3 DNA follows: TGTGCCAGCAGTTACTTCGCCGACAGGGAAAATTCACCCCTCCACTTT. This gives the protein CASSYFADRENSPLHF.

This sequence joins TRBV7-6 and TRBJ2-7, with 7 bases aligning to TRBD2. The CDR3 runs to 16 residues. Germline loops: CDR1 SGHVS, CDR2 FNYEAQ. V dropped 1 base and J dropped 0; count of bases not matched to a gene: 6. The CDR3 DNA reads TGTGCCAGCAGCTTAGGGGCTAGCGGTAGCTCCTACGAGCAGTACTTC. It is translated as CASSLGASGSSYEQYF.